Following are 4 T cell receptor beta chains from one sample sequenced in a study of human thymus T cells. Produced via immunoSEQ multiplex PCR; TCRdb's table is partial and in-frame only. The data show about 130,000 clones, over 85% seen once. Corrective heart surgery yielded the resections from which the thymus tissue came. Source material: thymus tissue. All receptors come from a boy younger than two with a congenital heart defect but otherwise immunologically healthy.

The chain is built from TRBV19 and TRBJ1-5, with a possible D match to TRBD1 (5 bases). V gave up 7 bases and J gave up 1 base, with 11 bases separating them. This CDR3 is 14 amino acids long. The V gene's germline CDR1 is LNHDA and CDR2 SQIVND (reference sequence). The CDR3 loop is CASKRGDSNQPQHF. The CDR3 DNA follows: TGTGCCAGTAAGAGAGGGGACAGCAATCAGCCCCAGCATTTT.

V gene TRBV30 combines with J gene TRBJ2-7, with D possibly matching TRBD1 (7 bases). The germline V gene has CDR1 GTSNPN and CDR2 SVGIG (reference sequence). This CDR3 has 13 residues. Trimming left V 1 base short and J 1 base short, with 8 bases between. The CDR3 DNA follows: TGTGCCTGGAGTGCAGGGGGGTCCTACGAGCAGTACTTC. Its protein product is CAWSAGGSYEQYF.

The chain is built from TRBV2 and TRBJ1-3, with D hard to call. CDR1 is SNHLY and CDR2 is FYNNEI in the germline V gene. V dropped 4 bases and J dropped 0 bases, with 10 bases sitting between them. The CDR3 has 15 residues. CDR3 sequence (DNA): TGTGCCAGCAGTGGTGGGGTTAGCTCTGGAAACACCATATATTTT. This codes for CASSGGVSSGNTIYF. Based on the CDR3 plus reference TRBV2 and TRBJ1-3, the full variable domain is EPEVTQTPSHQVTQMGQEVILRCVPISNHLYFYWYRQILGQKVEFLVSFYNNEISEKSEIFDDQFSVERPDGSNFTLKIRSTKLEDSAMYFCASSGGVSSGNTIYFGEGSWLTVV.

The CDR3 sequence is CASSESSPKLAGGPIEQFF. The DNA of the CDR3 is TGTGCCAGCAGTGAAAGCTCCCCTAAACTAGCGGGGGGGCCGATTGAGCAGTTCTTC. The V and J genes are TRBV6-1 and TRBJ2-1; 13 bases are a match to TRBD2. This CDR3 has 19 amino acids. V dropped 2 bases and J dropped 9; count of bases not matched to a gene: 16. Germline V CDR1 and CDR2: MNHNS, SASEGT.